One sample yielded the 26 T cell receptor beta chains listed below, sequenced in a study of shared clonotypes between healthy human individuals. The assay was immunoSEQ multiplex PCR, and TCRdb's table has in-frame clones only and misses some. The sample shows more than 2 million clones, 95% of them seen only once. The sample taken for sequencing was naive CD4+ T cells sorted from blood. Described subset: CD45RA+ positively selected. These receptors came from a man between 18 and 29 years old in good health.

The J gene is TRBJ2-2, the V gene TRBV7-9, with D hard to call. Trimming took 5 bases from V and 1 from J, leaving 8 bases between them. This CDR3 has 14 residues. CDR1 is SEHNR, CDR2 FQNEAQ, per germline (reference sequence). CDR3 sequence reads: CASSLFRNTGELFF. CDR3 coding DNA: TGTGCCAGCAGCCTTTTCCGGAACACCGGGGAGCTGTTTTTT.

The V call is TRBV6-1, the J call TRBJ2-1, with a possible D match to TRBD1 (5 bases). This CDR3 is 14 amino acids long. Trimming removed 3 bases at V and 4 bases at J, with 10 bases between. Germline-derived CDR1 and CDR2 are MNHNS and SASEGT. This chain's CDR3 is CASSEQQAYNEQFF. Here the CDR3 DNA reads TGTGCCAGCAGTGAGCAACAGGCGTACAATGAGCAGTTCTTC.

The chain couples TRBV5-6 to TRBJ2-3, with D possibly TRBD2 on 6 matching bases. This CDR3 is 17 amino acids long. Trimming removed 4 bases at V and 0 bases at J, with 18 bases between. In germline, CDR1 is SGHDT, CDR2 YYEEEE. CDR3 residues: CASSSLLRDSSTDTQYF. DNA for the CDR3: TGTGCCAGCAGCAGCCTGTTGAGGGACTCTAGCACAGATACGCAGTATTTT.

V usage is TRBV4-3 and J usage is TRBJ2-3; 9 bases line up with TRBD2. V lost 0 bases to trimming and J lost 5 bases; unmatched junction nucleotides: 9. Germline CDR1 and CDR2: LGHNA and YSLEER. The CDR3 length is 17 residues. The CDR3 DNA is TGCGCCAGCAGCCAAGATATCAGCGGGAGGAGGCAAGATACGCAGTATTTT. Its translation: CASSQDISGRRQDTQYF.

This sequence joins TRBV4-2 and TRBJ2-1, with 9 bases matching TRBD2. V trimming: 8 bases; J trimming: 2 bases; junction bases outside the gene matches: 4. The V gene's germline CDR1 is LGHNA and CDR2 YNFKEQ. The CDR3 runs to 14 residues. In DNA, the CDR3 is TGTGCCAGCCATGCTAGCGGGACCTACAATGAGCAGTTCTTC. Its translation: CASHASGTYNEQFF.

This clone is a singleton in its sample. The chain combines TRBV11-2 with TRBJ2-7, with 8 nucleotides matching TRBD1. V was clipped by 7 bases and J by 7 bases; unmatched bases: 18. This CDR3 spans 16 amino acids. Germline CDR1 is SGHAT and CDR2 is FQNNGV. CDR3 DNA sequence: TGTGCCAGCACCCGGGGTCGGGGACAGGTTACCTGGGAGCAGTACTTC. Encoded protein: CASTRGRGQVTWEQYF.

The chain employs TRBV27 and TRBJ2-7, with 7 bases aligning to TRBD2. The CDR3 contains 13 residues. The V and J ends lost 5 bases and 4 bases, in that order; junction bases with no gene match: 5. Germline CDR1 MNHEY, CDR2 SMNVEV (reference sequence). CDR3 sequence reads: CASSVAGGYEQYF. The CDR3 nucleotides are TGTGCCAGCAGTGTTGCCGGGGGGTACGAGCAGTACTTC.

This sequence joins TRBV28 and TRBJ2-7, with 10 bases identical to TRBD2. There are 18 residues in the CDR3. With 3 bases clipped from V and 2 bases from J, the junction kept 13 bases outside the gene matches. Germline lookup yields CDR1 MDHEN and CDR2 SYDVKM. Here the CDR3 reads CASSFPEGSGGPTYEQYF. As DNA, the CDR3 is TGTGCCAGCAGTTTTCCCGAGGGTAGCGGGGGGCCAACCTACGAGCAGTACTTC. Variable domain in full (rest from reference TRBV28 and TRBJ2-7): DVKVTQSSRYLVKRTGEKVFLECVQDMDHENMFWYRQDPGLGLRLIYFSYDVKMKEKGDIPEGYSVSREKKERFSLILESASTNQTSMYLCASSFPEGSGGPTYEQYFGPGTRLTVT.

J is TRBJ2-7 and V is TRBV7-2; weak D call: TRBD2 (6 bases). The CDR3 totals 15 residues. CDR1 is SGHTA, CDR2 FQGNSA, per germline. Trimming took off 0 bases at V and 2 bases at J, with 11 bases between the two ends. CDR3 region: CASSLAFGGTYEQYF. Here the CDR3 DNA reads TGTGCCAGCAGCTTAGCTTTCGGAGGGACCTACGAGCAGTACTTC.

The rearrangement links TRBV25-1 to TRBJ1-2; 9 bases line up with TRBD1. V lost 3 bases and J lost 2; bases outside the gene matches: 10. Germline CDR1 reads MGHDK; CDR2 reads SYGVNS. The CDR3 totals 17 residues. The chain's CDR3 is CASSDPRTGDPNYGYTF. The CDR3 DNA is TGTGCCAGCAGTGACCCTAGGACAGGGGACCCCAACTATGGCTACACCTTC.

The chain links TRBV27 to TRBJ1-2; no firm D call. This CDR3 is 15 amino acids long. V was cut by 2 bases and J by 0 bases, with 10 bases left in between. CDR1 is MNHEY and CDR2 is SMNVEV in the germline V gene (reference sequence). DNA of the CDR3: TGTGCCAGCAGTTTACTCGCAGGAGCTAACTATGGCTACACCTTC. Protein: CASSLLAGANYGYTF.

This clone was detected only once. The CDR3 DNA reads as TGCGCCAGCAGCGAAACGGGGACGGGAAAAGAGGCCTACGAGCAGTACTTC. It translates to CASSETGTGKEAYEQYF. This rearrangement joins TRBV5-1 to TRBJ2-7; D may match TRBD1 or TRBD2 (5 bases each). The germline gives CDR1 SGHRS, CDR2 YFSETQ. The CDR3 is 17 residues long. V was trimmed by 4 bases and J by 2 bases, leaving 22 bases between them.

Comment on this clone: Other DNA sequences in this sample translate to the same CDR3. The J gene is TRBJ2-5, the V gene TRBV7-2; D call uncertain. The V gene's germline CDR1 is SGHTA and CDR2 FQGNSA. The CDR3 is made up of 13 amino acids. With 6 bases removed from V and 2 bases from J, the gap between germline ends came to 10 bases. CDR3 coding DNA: TGTGCCAGCAGTAGAGGCCCGCAAGAGACCCAGTACTTC. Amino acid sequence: CASSRGPQETQYF.

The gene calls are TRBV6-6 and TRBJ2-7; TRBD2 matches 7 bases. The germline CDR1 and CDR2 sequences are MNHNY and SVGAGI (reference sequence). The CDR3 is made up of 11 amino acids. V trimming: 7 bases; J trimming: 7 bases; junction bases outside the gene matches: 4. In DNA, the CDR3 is TGTGCCAGCACCGAGGGAGGGGAGCAGTACTTC. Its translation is CASTEGGEQYF.

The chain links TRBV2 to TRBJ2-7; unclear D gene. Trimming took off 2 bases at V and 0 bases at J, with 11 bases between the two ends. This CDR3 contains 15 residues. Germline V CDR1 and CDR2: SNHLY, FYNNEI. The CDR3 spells CASSESPLSSYEQYF. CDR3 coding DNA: TGTGCCAGCAGTGAATCCCCCCTCAGCTCCTACGAGCAGTACTTC. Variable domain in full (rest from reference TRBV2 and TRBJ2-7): EPEVTQTPSHQVTQMGQEVILRCVPISNHLYFYWYRQILGQKVEFLVSFYNNEISEKSEIFDDQFSVERPDGSNFTLKIRSTKLEDSAMYFCASSESPLSSYEQYFGPGTRLTVT.

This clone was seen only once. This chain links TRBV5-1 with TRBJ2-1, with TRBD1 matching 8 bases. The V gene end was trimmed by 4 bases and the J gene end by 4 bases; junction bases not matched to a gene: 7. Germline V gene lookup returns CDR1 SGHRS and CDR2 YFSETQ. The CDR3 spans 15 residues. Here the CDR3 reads CASSVLGTGYNEQFF. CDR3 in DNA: TGCGCCAGCAGCGTGCTGGGGACAGGATACAATGAGCAGTTCTTC. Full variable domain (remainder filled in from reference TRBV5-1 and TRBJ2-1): KAGVTQTPRYLIKTRGQQVTLSCSPISGHRSVSWYQQTPGQGLQFLFEYFSETQRNKGNFPGRFSGRQFSNSRSEMNVSTLELGDSALYLCASSVLGTGYNEQFFGPGTRLTVL.

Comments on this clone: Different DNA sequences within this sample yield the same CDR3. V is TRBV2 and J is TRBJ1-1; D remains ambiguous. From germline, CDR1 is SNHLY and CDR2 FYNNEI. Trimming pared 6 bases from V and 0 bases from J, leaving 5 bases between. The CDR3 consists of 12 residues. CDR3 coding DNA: TGTGCCAGCAGACGGTTGAACACTGAAGCTTTCTTT. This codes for CASRRLNTEAFF.

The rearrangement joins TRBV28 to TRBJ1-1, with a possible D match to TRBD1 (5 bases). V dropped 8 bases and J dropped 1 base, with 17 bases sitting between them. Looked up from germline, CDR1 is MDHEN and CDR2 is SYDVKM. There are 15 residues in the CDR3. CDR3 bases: TGTGCCAGCCGTGAACTGGGGGAGGAGAACACTGAAGCTTTCTTT. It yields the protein CASRELGEENTEAFF.

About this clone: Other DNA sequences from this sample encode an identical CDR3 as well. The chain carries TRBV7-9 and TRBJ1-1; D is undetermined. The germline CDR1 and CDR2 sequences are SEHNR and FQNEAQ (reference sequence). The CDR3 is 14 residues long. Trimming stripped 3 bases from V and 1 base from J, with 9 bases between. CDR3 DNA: TGTGCCAGCAGCTTGTCTCCGGGGAACACTGAAGCTTTCTTT. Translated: CASSLSPGNTEAFF.

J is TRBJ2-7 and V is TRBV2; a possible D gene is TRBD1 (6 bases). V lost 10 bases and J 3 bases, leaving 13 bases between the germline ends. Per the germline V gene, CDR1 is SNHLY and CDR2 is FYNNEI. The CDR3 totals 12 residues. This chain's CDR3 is CATADSHYEQYF. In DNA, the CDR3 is TGTGCCACCGCGGACAGTCACTACGAGCAGTACTTC.

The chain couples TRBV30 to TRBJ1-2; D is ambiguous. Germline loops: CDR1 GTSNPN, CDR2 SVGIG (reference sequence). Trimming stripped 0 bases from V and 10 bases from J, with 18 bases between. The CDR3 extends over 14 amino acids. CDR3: CAWSVHEGGWDYTF. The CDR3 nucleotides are TGTGCCTGGAGTGTACACGAGGGCGGCTGGGACTACACCTTC.

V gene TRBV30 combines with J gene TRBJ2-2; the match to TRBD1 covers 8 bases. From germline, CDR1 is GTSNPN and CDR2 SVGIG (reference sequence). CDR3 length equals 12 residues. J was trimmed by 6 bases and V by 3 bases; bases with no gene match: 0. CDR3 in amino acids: CAWSRGPGELFF. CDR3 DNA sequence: TGTGCCTGGAGCAGGGGGCCCGGGGAGCTGTTTTTT.

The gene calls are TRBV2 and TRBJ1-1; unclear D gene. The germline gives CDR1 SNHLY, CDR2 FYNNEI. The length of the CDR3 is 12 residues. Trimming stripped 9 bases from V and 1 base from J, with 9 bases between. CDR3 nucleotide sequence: TGTGCCAGTTTACAAGCGAACACTGAAGCTTTCTTT. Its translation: CASLQANTEAFF.

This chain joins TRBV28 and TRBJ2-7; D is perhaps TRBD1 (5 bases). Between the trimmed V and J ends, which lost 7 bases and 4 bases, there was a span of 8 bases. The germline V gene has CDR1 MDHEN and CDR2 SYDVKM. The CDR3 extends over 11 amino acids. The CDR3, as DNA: TGTGCCAGCACAGGGTTGTACGAGCAGTACTTC. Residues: CASTGLYEQYF. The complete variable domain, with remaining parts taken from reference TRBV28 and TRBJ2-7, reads DVKVTQSSRYLVKRTGEKVFLECVQDMDHENMFWYRQDPGLGLRLIYFSYDVKMKEKGDIPEGYSVSREKKERFSLILESASTNQTSMYLCASTGLYEQYFGPGTRLTVT.

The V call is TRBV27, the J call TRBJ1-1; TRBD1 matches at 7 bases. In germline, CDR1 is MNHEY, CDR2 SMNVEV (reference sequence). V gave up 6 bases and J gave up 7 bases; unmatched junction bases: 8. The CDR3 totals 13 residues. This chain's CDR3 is CASSLRTGFEAFF. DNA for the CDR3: TGTGCCAGCAGCCTTCGGACAGGATTTGAAGCTTTCTTT.

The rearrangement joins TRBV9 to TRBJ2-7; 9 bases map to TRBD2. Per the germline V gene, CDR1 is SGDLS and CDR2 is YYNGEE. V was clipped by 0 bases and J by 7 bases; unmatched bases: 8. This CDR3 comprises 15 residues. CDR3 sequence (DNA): TGTGCCAGCAGCGTAGACTGGCGGGAGGGCCTTGAGCAGTACTTC. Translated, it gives CASSVDWREGLEQYF.